The TCR beta chain described here comes from a study of T cell changes during pregnancy in multiple sclerosis. The CDR3 contains 13 residues. Trimming cost V 3 bases and J 8 bases, with 13 bases left between them. Germline-derived CDR1 and CDR2 are LNHDA and SQIVND (reference sequence). Generated by immunoSEQ multiplex PCR, the TCRdb table keeps only in-frame clones and is missing some. The profile shows tens of thousands of clones, about 91% of them singletons. The sample here was peripheral blood, taken before pregnancy. V is TRBV19 and J is TRBJ1-2, with D perhaps TRBD1 (5 bases). The sequence came from a female donor with multiple sclerosis, enrolled in a pregnancy study. The DNA for the CDR3 is TGTGCCAGTAGTATGGGGCCTGAGGTCGGCTACACCTTC. Residues: CASSMGPEVGYTF.